This TCR beta chain originates from a study of blood T cell repertoires in COVID-19. Across the whole study: Italy, Spain and the United States were the sources of the convalescent and acute COVID-19 samples. T cells, B-cell-depleted T cells, or PBMCs supplied cDNA or gDNA.

V was clipped by 7 bases and J by 0 bases, with 14 bases between them. Germline V gene sequence: CDR1 LNHDA, CDR2 SQIVND (reference sequence). The CDR3 sequence is 15 residues long. In the original workflow: Quantification of nucleated cells was approximated via reference gene primer amplification. The repertoire was sequenced with immunoSEQ multiplex PCR; TCRdb's copy has only in-frame clones and lacks some. The V and J calls and the clone size are those of that table, but D and trimming were determined from the DNA. The sample contains tens of thousands of clones, about 84% of which appear only once.

What was sequenced was peripheral blood. V usage is TRBV19 and J usage is TRBJ2-3; TRBD1 is a possible D gene (6 bases). This receptor was obtained from a man between 60 and 75 years old with acute or convalescent COVID-19. The CDR3 bases are TGTGCCAGTACCCAGGGGCTTTCAAGCACAGATACGCAGTATTTT. Encoded protein: CASTQGLSSTDTQYF.